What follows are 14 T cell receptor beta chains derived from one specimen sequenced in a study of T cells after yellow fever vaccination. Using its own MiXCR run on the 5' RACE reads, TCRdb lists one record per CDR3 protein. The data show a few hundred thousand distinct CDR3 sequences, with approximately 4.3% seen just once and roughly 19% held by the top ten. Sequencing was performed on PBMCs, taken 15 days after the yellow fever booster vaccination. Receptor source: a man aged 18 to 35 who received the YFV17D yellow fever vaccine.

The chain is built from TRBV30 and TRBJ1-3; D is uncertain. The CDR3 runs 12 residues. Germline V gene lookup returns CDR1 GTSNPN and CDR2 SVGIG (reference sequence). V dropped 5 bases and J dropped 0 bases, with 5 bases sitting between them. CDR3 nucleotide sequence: TGTGCCTGGGGACTCTCTGGAAACACCATATATTTT. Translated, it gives CAWGLSGNTIYF. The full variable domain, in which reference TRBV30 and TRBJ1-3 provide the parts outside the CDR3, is SQTIHQWPATLVQPVGSPLSLECTVEGTSNPNLYWYRQAAGRGLQLLFYSVGIGQISSEVPQNLSASRPQDRQFILSSKKLLLSDSGFYLCAWGLSGNTIYFGEGSWLTVV.

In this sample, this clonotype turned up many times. This chain's CDR3 is CASSPTGGNTDTQYF. DNA for the CDR3: TGTGCCAGCAGTCCGACCGGGGGTAACACAGATACGCAGTATTTT. The chain carries TRBV7-9 and TRBJ2-3; perhaps TRBD2 as D (6 bases). Trimming left V 6 bases short and J 2 bases short, with 15 bases between. This CDR3 contains 15 residues. In germline, CDR1 is SEHNR, CDR2 FQNEAQ (reference sequence).

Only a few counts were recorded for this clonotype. The CDR3: CASSLLSGARSTDTQYF. The DNA for the CDR3 is TGTGCCAGCAGCTTATTATCTGGGGCCCGTAGCACAGATACGCAGTATTTT. V and J are TRBV7-9 and TRBJ2-3; perhaps TRBD1 as D (5 bases). The V gene lost 2 bases and the J gene lost 0 bases, with 15 bases spanning the gap. The CDR3 runs 17 residues. The germline V gene encodes CDR1 SEHNR and CDR2 FQNEAQ (reference sequence). Full variable domain (outside the CDR3, taken from reference TRBV7-9 and TRBJ2-3): DTGVSQNPRHKITKRGQNVTFRCDPISEHNRLYWYRQTLGQGPEFLTYFQNEAQLEKSRLLSDRFSAERPKGSFSTLEIQRTEQGDSAMYLCASSLLSGARSTDTQYFGPGTRLTVL.

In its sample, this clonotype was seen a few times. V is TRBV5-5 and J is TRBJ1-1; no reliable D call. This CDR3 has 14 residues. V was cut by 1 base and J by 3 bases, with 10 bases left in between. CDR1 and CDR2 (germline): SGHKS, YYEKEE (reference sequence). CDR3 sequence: CASSLTLSDTEAFF. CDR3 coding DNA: TGTGCCAGCAGCTTGACCCTCTCCGACACTGAAGCTTTCTTT.

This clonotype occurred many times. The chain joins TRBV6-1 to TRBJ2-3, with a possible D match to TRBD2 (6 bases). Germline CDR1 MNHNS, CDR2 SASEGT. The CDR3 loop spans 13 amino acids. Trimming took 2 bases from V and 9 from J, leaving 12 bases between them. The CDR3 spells CASSELAGGTQYF. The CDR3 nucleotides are TGTGCCAGCAGTGAATTAGCCGGGGGAACGCAGTATTTT.

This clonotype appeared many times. For the CDR3, the DNA is TGTGCCAGCAGTGAATCCCCCTTGGATACGCAGTATTTT. It encodes CASSESPLDTQYF. The genes are TRBV25-1 and TRBJ2-3; D ambiguous. There are 13 residues in the CDR3. CDR1 MGHDK and CDR2 SYGVNS come from the germline V gene. V shed 1 base and J shed 6 bases, with 8 bases lying between them.

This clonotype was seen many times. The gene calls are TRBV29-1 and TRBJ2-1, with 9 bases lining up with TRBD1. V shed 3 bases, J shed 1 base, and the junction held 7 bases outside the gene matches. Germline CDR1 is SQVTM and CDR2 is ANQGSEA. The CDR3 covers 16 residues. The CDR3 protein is CSVEGQGEVSYNEQFF. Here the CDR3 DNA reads TGCAGCGTTGAGGGACAGGGAGAAGTTTCCTACAATGAGCAGTTCTTC.

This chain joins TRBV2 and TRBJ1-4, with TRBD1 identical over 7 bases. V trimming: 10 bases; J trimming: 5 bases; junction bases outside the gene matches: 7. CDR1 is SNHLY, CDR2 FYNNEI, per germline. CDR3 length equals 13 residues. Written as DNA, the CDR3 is TGTGCCACCCATAGGGGGCAAAATGAAAAACTGTTTTTT. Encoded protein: CATHRGQNEKLFF.

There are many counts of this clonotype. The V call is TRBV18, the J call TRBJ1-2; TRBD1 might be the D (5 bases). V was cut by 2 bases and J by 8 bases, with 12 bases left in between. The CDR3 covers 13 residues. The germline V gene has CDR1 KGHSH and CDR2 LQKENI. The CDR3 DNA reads TGTGCCAGCTCACCAAGGGACGGCGAGGGCTACACCTTC. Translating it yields CASSPRDGEGYTF.

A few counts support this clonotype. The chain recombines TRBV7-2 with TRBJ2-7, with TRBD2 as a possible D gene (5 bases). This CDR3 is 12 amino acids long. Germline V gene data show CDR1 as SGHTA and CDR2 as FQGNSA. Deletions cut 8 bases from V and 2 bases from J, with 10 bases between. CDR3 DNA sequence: TGTGCCAGCGGACTGTCCACCTACGAGCAGTACTTC. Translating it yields CASGLSTYEQYF.

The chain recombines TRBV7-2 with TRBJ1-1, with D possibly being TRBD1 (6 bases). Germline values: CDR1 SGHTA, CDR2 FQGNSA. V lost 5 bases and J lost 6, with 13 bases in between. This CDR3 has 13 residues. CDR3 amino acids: CASSPGAYPEAFF. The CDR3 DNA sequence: TGTGCCAGCAGCCCAGGGGCTTACCCTGAAGCTTTCTTT. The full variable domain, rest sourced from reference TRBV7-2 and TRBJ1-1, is GAGVSQSPSNKVTEKGKDVELRCDPISGHTALYWYRQSLGQGLEFLIYFQGNSAPDKSGLPSDRFSAERTGGSVSTLTIQRTQQEDSAVYLCASSPGAYPEAFFGQGTRLTVV.

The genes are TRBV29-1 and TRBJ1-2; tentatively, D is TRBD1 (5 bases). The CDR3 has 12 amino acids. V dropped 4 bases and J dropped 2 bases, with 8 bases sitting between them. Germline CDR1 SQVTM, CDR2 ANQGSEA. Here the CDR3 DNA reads TGCAGCGTTGGACAGACGAACTATGGCTACACCTTC. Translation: CSVGQTNYGYTF.

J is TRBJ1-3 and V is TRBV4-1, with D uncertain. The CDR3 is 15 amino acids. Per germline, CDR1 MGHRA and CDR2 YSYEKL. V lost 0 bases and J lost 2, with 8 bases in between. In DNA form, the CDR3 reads TGCGCCAGCAGCCAAGATGGAAGGGCTGGAAACACCATATATTTT. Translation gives CASSQDGRAGNTIYF.

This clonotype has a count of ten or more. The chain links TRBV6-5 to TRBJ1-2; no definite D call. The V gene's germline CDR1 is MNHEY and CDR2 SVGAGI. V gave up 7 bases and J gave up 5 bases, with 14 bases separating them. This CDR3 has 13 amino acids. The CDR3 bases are TGTGCCAGCACCGCGGGTTTCGTTTATGGCTACACCTTC. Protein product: CASTAGFVYGYTF.